What follows are 17 T cell receptor beta chains derived from one specimen sequenced in a study of blood T cells in healthy people across ages. Primers used in a second PCR of roughly 6 to 11 cycles were a sample-barcoded 5' primer and a J-beta primer mix. In TCRdb, the 5' RACE reads were re-called with MiXCR into one record per CDR3 protein. The sample yields roughly 800,000 distinct CDR3 sequences, over 45% seen once. The sequenced sample was blood. The receptor source for this set is a man aged 25-45 years in good health.

This clonotype was seen a handful of times. The genes are TRBV7-8 and TRBJ2-3; 10 positions agree with TRBD1. Germline CDR1 is SGHVS and CDR2 is FQNEAQ. Trimming at V came to 1 base and at J to 4 bases, leaving 14 bases not matched to a gene. There are 19 residues in the CDR3. The CDR3 is CASSLERVLGQGKADTQYF. The CDR3 DNA sequence: TGTGCCAGCAGCTTAGAGAGGGTGTTGGGACAGGGGAAAGCAGATACGCAGTATTTT.

CDR3 in DNA: TGTGCCATCGGAGGACTTAGCGGGGAATCCTACGAGCAGTACTTC. Its translation is CAIGGLSGESYEQYF. J is TRBJ2-7 and V is TRBV10-3; 8 bases match TRBD2. CDR3 size: 15 residues. V lost 8 bases and J lost 1; bases outside the gene matches: 10. CDR1 is ENHRY and CDR2 is SYGVKD in the germline V gene.

This clonotype was found many times. The chain links TRBV3-1 to TRBJ2-1; no reliable D call. Trimming removed 0 bases from V and 0 bases from J, with 9 bases in between. The CDR3 is made up of 16 amino acids. Germline loops: CDR1 LGHDT, CDR2 YNNKEL (reference sequence). CDR3 bases: TGTGCCAGCAGCCAAGAATGGAGCAGCTCCTACAATGAGCAGTTCTTC. It encodes CASSQEWSSSYNEQFF.

V and J are TRBV5-1 and TRBJ1-1; D uncertain. The germline CDR1 and CDR2 sequences are SGHRS and YFSETQ. The ends were cut back, 2 bases at V and 1 base at J, with 9 bases in the middle. This CDR3 is built from 14 residues. This chain's CDR3 is CASSFDNQNTEAFF. The CDR3 DNA reads TGCGCCAGCAGCTTCGACAATCAGAACACTGAAGCTTTCTTT.

The rearrangement joins TRBV9 to TRBJ2-1, with D maybe TRBD2 (5 bases). The V gene lost 2 bases and the J gene lost 2 bases, with 11 bases spanning the gap. The germline V gene encodes CDR1 SGDLS and CDR2 YYNGEE. This CDR3 spans 15 amino acids. The CDR3 spells CASSVDSTPYNEQFF. CDR3 coding DNA: TGTGCCAGCAGCGTGGACTCGACCCCCTACAATGAGCAGTTCTTC. The variable domain in full, with the rest retrieved from reference TRBV9 and TRBJ2-1, is DSGVTQTPKHLITATGQRVTLRCSPRSGDLSVYWYQQSLDQGLQFLIQYYNGEERAKGNILERFSAQQFPDLHSELNLSSLELGDSALYFCASSVDSTPYNEQFFGPGTRLTVL.

The V and J genes are TRBV6-1 and TRBJ2-7, with 8 nucleotides matching TRBD1. The CDR3 consists of 14 residues. From germline, CDR1 is MNHNS and CDR2 SASEGT. Trimming cost V 7 bases and J 1 base; bases outside gene matches: 6. In DNA form, the CDR3 reads TGTGCCAGCATCGGGACAGGTGAATCCTACGAGCAGTACTTC. Translated, it gives CASIGTGESYEQYF.

This rearrangement joins TRBV5-1 to TRBJ1-4, with 9 bases fitting TRBD1. CDR3 length: 15 residues. Germline-derived CDR1 and CDR2 are SGHRS and YFSETQ. The J segment lost 7 bases and the V segment lost 0 bases, leaving 4 bases of the junction unmatched. CDR3 sequence reads: CASSLGRTGVEKLFF. The CDR3 DNA is TGCGCCAGCAGCTTGGGCCGGACAGGGGTTGAAAAACTGTTTTTT.

The CDR3 here is CASSYRSVTMGETQYF. The CDR3 nucleotides are TGTGCCAGCAGTTACCGCTCGGTAACTATGGGAGAGACCCAGTACTTC. The rearrangement joins TRBV6-6 to TRBJ2-5; no reliable D call. The CDR3 has 16 amino acids. Germline lookup yields CDR1 MNHNY and CDR2 SVGAGI (reference sequence). Trimming took 2 bases from V and 4 from J, leaving 17 bases between them.

This clonotype was seen just once. The rearrangement joins TRBV3-1 to TRBJ1-2; D may be TRBD1 (5 bases). Germline V gives CDR1 LGHDT, CDR2 YNNKEL (reference sequence). The CDR3 runs to 14 residues. V shed 1 base and J shed 10 bases, with 16 bases lying between them. CDR3 nucleotide sequence: TGTGCCAGCAGCCAAGTGGGGATCCCGGGGGACTACACCTTC. Translating gives CASSQVGIPGDYTF.

CDR3 bases: TGTGCCAGCAGCTTAATACAGGGGGCGCACGAAAAACTGTTTTTT. Protein: CASSLIQGAHEKLFF. The chain employs TRBV7-2 and TRBJ1-4; 9 bases are shared with TRBD1. Germline V CDR1 and CDR2: SGHTA, FQGNSA. V dropped 2 bases and J dropped 8; count of bases not matched to a gene: 6. The CDR3 extends over 15 amino acids.

A note on this clonotype: The conserved final phenylalanine or tryptophan is absent from the CDR3, which likely points to a read error. It is unclear where the CDR3 begins or ends on the DNA, so no DNA is shown, and the CDR3 is as TCRdb lists it. This chain uses TRBV29-1 with TRBJ2-5; the table gives TRBD2 as D, unverified against the DNA. Termini included, the CDR3 measures 12 amino acids. Germline CDR1 is SQVTM and CDR2 is ANQGSEA. CDR3 in amino acids: CSVTTSEETRYY.

This chain links TRBV2 with TRBJ2-1, with D unclear. The germline gives CDR1 SNHLY, CDR2 FYNNEI. V shed 8 bases and J shed 5 bases, with 19 bases lying between them. CDR3 length: 15 residues. The CDR3 DNA reads as TGTGCCAGCTGGCCCCAATGGTCCAAAAACAATGAGCAGTTCTTC. Translated, it gives CASWPQWSKNNEQFF. The full variable domain, its missing parts supplied by reference TRBV2 and TRBJ2-1, is EPEVTQTPSHQVTQMGQEVILRCVPISNHLYFYWYRQILGQKVEFLVSFYNNEISEKSEIFDDQFSVERPDGSNFTLKIRSTKLEDSAMYFCASWPQWSKNNEQFFGPGTRLTVL.

As to this clonotype: One junction end disagrees with the germline gene, perhaps due to a read error. The chain couples TRBV6-5 to TRBJ2-1; unclear D gene. The length of the CDR3 is 13 residues. From germline, CDR1 is MNHEY and CDR2 SVGAGI. The CDR3 here is CACSYGLYNEQFF. CDR3 coding DNA: TGTGCCTGCAGTTACGGGTTGTACAATGAGCAGTTCTTC.

This clonotype was found many times. The V gene is TRBV7-2, the J gene TRBJ1-6; 7 bases align to TRBD1. V was pared by 3 bases and J by 8 bases, with 7 bases of the junction left unmatched. CDR1 is SGHTA, CDR2 FQGNSA, per germline. The CDR3 loop spans 15 amino acids. The CDR3 loop reads CASSFLGTEDSPLHF. The CDR3 DNA reads TGTGCCAGCAGCTTTTTAGGGACAGAGGATTCACCCCTCCACTTT.

Comment on this clonotype: Its ends do not fully match the called genes, so a read error is possible. The genes are TRBV10-3 and TRBJ2-3; the match to TRBD2 covers 8 bases. CDR1 ENHRY and CDR2 SYGVKD come from the germline V gene. This CDR3 spans 14 amino acids. The DNA for the CDR3 is TGTGTCATCGGTAGCGGGGCGGGCACAGATACGCAGTATTTT. As protein: CVIGSGAGTDTQYF.

The chain employs TRBV20-1 and TRBJ1-5; TRBD1 matches 7 bases. V lost 5 bases to trimming and J lost 3 bases; unmatched junction nucleotides: 4. This CDR3 region has 13 residues. Germline CDR1 DFQATT, CDR2 SNEGSKA (reference sequence). In DNA, the CDR3 is TGCAGTGCTCCCGACAGGGTCAATCAGCCCCAGCATTTT. This translates into CSAPDRVNQPQHF.

The chain joins TRBV15 to TRBJ2-4, with TRBD2 as a possible D gene (7 bases). The end of the DNA is better explained by TRBJ2-7, so the J call may be wrong. Germline CDR1 and CDR2: LNHNV and YYDKDF (reference sequence). The CDR3 covers 16 residues. The CDR3 coding sequence is TGTGCCACCAGCAAATACCTTCGGGGGGCGGACGACGAGCAGTACTTC. Amino acids: CATSKYLRGADDEQYF.